Sequencing of this T cell receptor beta chain was carried out in a study of shared clonotypes between healthy human individuals. Study-level findings and limits: Larger estimated richness was generally seen in naive subsets than in memory subsets.

CDR3 length: 13 residues. Germline CDR1 is MNHEY and CDR2 is SVGAGI. The J segment lost 5 bases and the V segment lost 5 bases, leaving 2 bases of the junction unmatched. About this clone itself: Antigen specificity is unknown.

Genomic DNA per cell subset filled all wells of several immunoSEQ plates. Sequenced by immunoSEQ multiplex PCR; TCRdb stores in-frame clones only, minus some. The sample holds roughly 1 million clones; under 80% are singletons and the top ten take about 1.5%. The receptor was derived from a young man in good health. The genes are TRBV6-5 and TRBJ1-2, with 10 nucleotides matching TRBD1. Sequencing was done on a sample of memory CD4+ T cells sorted from blood. Subset: CD45RA-negative fraction. CDR3 DNA: TGTGCCAGCAGTAGGGACAGGGGATATGGCTACACCTTC. Residues: CASSRDRGYGYTF.